The rows below give T cell receptor beta chains drawn from one sample of a study of cytotoxic CD8 clonotypes in ibrutinib-treated CLL. Repertoires were generated with immunoSEQ multiplex PCR, while TCRdb's copy carries only in-frame clones and drops some. The sample lists tens of thousands of clones; approximately 67% were seen once. Sample: PBMCs, taken at disease progression, from a patient treated with ibrutinib. These receptors originate from a human donor with chronic lymphocytic leukemia. The CDR3 runs from the conserved cysteine through the conserved F or W. D genes are given only for firm matches. Only part of the rows carry a size: once, few, many, or a class if the clone is expanded.

clone_size j_call d_call v_call cdr3_aa
- TRBJ2-7 TRBD2 TRBV29-1 CSVLAGGDEQYF
- TRBJ1-1 TRBD1 TRBV2 CASSEQGVLNTEAFF
once TRBJ1-1 - TRBV9 CASSPRTALNTEAFF
once TRBJ2-2 - TRBV11-3 CATLANTGELFF
- TRBJ2-7 - TRBV7-2 CASSLVGSSYEQYF
- TRBJ2-3 TRBD1 TRBV14 CASSHLDRGQDTQYF
- TRBJ1-3 - TRBV27 CASSFRSGNTIYF
- TRBJ2-3 - TRBV6-6 CASSIGWKGTDTQYF
once TRBJ1-6 TRBD1 TRBV5-4 CASSPGQGNSPLHF
- TRBJ1-2 - TRBV30 CAWSDWGGAGVGYGYTF
- TRBJ1-1 - TRBV27 CASRNRVLGSLDTEAFF
- TRBJ2-3 - TRBV5-6 CASSPAVHTDTQYF
- TRBJ2-7 - TRBV7-9 CASSWVPSYEQYF
- TRBJ2-1 TRBD2 TRBV19 CASSIMAGVSYNEQFF
- TRBJ1-2 - TRBV29-1 CSVVPRGGYGYTF
- TRBJ2-5 - TRBV6-5 CASSLYQGETQYF
- TRBJ2-7 - TRBV10-3 CAISETLVGVHSYEQYF
few TRBJ1-1 TRBD1 TRBV15 CATSKRQGDSEAFF
- TRBJ2-3 TRBD2 TRBV5-4 CASSLKRDTDTQYF
- TRBJ2-1 - TRBV6-5 CASSLGPGALYNEQFF
medium-sized TRBJ1-5 - TRBV18 CASSPLPGDQPQHF
- TRBJ2-1 - TRBV7-2 CASSLVAPAGNEQFF
- TRBJ2-1 TRBD2 TRBV9 CASSVGRNSGRDQQFF
few TRBJ1-2 - TRBV5-4 CASSLATEGYGYTF
- TRBJ1-4 - TRBV5-1 CASSIQGIDEKLFF
once TRBJ2-3 - TRBV5-1 CASSLGFPDTQYF
- TRBJ2-2 - TRBV4-2 CASSRPSTGELFF
medium-sized TRBJ2-2 - TRBV7-2 CASSPRLGQTGELFF
few TRBJ2-3 - TRBV7-6 CASSLAGLGGTDTQYF